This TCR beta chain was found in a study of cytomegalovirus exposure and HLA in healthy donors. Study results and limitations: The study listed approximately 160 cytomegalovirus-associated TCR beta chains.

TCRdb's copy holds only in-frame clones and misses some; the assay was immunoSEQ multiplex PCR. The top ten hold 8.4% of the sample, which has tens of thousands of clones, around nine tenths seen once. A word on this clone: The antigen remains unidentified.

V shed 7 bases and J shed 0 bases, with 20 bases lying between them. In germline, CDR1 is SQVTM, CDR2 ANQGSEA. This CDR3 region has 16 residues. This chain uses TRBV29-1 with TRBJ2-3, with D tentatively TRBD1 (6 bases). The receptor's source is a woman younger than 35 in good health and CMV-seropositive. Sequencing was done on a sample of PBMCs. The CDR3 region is CSANGQIQSSTDTQYF. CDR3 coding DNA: TGCAGCGCCAACGGACAGATTCAGTCTAGCACAGATACGCAGTATTTT.